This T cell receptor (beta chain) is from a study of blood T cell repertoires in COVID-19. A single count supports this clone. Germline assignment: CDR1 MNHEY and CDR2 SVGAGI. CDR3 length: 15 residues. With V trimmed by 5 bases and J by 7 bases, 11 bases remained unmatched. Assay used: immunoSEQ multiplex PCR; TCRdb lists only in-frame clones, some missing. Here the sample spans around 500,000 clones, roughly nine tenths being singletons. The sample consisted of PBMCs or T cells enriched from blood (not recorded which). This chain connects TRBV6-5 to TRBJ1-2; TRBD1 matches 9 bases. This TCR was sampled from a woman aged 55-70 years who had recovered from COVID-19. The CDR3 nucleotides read TGTGCCAGCAGTCGTCTAGGACAGGGGCAGGGTGGCTACACCTTC. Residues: CASSRLGQGQGGYTF.